The 2 T cell receptor beta chains below all came from one sample that was sequenced in a study of cytomegalovirus exposure and HLA in healthy donors. Profiling relied on immunoSEQ multiplex PCR, and the TCRdb table lists in-frame clones only, not all of them. The sample includes some 150,000 clones, 75% to 90% seen only once; the top ten take 9%. The sample comprised PBMCs. The source is a woman under 30 in good health and CMV-seropositive.

The chain uses TRBV19 and TRBJ1-1; 10 bases map to TRBD1. The V gene end was trimmed by 3 bases and the J gene end by 5 bases; junction bases not matched to a gene: 12. Germline CDR1 and CDR2: LNHDA and SQIVND (reference sequence). The CDR3 runs to 17 residues. This CDR3 reads CASSIRQGARRWTEAFF. Here the CDR3 DNA reads TGTGCCAGTAGTATTAGACAGGGGGCGCGAAGGTGGACTGAAGCTTTCTTT. Full variable domain (remainder filled in from reference TRBV19 and TRBJ1-1): DGGITQSPKYLFRKEGQNVTLSCEQNLNHDAMYWYRQDPGQGLRLIYYSQIVNDFQKGDIAEGYSVSREKKESFPLTVTSAQKNPTAFYLCASSIRQGARRWTEAFFGQGTRLTVV.

V gene TRBV28 combines with J gene TRBJ1-4; 8 nucleotides match TRBD1. The V and J ends lost 8 bases and 7 bases, in that order; junction bases with no gene match: 9. The CDR3 contains 14 residues. Germline loops: CDR1 MDHEN, CDR2 SYDVKM. The CDR3 DNA follows: TGTGCCAGCTCCAGACAGGGGCGGATTGAAAAACTGTTTTTT. Amino acids: CASSRQGRIEKLFF.